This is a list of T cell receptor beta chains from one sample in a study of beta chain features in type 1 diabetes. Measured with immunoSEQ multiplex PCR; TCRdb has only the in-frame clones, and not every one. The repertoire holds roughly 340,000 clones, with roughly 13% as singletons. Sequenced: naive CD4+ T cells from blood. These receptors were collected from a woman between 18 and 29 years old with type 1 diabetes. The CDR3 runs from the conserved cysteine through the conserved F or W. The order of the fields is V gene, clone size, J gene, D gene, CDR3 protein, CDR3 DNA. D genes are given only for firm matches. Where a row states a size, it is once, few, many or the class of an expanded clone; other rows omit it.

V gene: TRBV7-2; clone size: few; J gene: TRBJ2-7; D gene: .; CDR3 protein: CASSLNLDEQYF; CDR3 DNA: TGTGCCAGCAGCTTGAACTTGGACGAGCAGTACTTC
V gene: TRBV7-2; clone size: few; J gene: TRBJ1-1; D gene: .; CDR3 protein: CASSLRAMNTEAFF; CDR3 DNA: TGTGCCAGCAGCTTGCGGGCCATGAACACTGAAGCTTTCTTT
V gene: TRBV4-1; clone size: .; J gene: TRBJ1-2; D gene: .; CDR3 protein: CASSRTGTANYGYTF; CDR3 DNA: TGCGCCAGCAGCCGGACCGGGACTGCGAACTATGGCTACACCTTC
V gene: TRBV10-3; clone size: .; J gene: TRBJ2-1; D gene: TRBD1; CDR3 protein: CAISTGALNYNEQFF; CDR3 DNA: TGTGCCATCAGCACAGGGGCGTTAAACTACAATGAGCAGTTCTTC
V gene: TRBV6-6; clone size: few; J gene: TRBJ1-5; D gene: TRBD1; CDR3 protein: CASTIQGGNQPQHF; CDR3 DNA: TGTGCCAGCACGATTCAGGGGGGCAATCAGCCCCAGCATTTT
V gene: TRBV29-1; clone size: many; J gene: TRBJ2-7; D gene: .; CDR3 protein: CSVLSVYEQYF; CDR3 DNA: TGCAGCGTTTTGTCCGTCTACGAGCAGTACTTC
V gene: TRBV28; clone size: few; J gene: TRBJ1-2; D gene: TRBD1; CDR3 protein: CASSPTGVFYGYTF; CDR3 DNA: TGTGCCAGCAGTCCGACAGGGGTTTTCTATGGCTACACCTTC
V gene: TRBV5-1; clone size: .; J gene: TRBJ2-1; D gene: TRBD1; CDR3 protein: CASSSTGTVKYNEQFF; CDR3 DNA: TGCGCCAGCAGCTCCACCGGGACAGTAAAATACAATGAGCAGTTCTTC
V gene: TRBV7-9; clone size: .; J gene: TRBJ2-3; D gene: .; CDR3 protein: CASRQGGRTDTQYF; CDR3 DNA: TGTGCCAGCAGACAAGGGGGACGCACAGATACGCAGTATTTT
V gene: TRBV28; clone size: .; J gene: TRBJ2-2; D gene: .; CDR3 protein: CASNPAGQGNTGELFF; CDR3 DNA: TGTGCCAGCAACCCCGCGGGGCAGGGGAACACCGGGGAGCTGTTTTTT
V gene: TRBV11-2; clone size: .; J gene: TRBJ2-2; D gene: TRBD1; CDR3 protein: CASSLGGQGPPAGTGELFF; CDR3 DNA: TGTGCCAGCAGCTTAGGGGGACAGGGACCCCCCGCGGGTACCGGGGAGCTGTTTTTT
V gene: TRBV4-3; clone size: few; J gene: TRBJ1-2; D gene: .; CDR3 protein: CASSQTAGIGYGYTF; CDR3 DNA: TGCGCCAGCAGCCAGACTGCCGGGATCGGCTATGGCTACACCTTC
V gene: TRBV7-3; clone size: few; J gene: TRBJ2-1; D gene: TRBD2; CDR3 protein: CASSQAASGRGEQFF; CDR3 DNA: TGTGCCAGCAGCCAAGCGGCTAGCGGCCGCGGTGAGCAGTTCTTC
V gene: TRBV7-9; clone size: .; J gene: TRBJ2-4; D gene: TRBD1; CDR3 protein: CASSSWTGTSKNIQYF; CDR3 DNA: TGTGCCAGCAGCTCCTGGACAGGGACTTCCAAAAACATTCAGTACTTC
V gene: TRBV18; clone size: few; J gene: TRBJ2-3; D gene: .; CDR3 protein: CASSPNGNTDTQYF; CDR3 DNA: TGTGCCAGCTCACCAAACGGGAACACAGATACGCAGTATTTT